This T cell receptor (beta chain) was identified in a study of T cells in localized non-small cell lung cancer. Remarks on this clone: Its antigen is undetermined.

V lost 5 bases to trimming and J lost 4 bases, with 10 bases between them. This CDR3 contains 13 residues. In germline, CDR1 is SGHRS, CDR2 YFSETQ. This table comes from immunoSEQ multiplex PCR, and its TCRdb copy is limited to in-frame clones, with some not included. The table records about 9,600 clones, roughly 88% of them present only once. Study-level results: Adjacent lung exhibited a median of about 50 among the 100 most abundant tumor clones.

The rearrangement uses TRBV5-1 and TRBJ2-1, with no clear D. The sequence derives from a male donor aged 60 or over with stage III squamous cell lung carcinoma. Sample: peripheral blood, taken before any cancer treatment. CDR3 sequence: CASRRDLYNEQFF. DNA of the CDR3: TGCGCCAGCAGGCGTGACCTATACAATGAGCAGTTCTTC.